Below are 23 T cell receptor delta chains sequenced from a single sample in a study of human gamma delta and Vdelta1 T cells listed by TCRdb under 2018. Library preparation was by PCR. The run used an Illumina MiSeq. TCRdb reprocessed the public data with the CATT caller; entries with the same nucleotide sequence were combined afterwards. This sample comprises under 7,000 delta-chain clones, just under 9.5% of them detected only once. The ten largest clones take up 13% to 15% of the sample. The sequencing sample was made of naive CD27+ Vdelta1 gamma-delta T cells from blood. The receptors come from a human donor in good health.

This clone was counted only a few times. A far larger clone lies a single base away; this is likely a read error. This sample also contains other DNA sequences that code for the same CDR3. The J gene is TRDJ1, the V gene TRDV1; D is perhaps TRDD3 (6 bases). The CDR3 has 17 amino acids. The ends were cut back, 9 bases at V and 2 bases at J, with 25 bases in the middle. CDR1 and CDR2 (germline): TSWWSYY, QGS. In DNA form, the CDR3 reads TGTGCTCTCGGGCCGCCCCGGCGATACGCTGGAACCGATAAACTCATCTTT. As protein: CALGPPRRYAGTDKLIF.

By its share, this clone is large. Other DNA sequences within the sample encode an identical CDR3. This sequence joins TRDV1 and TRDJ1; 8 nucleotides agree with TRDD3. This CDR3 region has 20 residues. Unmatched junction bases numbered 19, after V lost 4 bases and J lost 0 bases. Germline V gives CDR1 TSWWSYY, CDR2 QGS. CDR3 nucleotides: TGTGCTCTTGGGGCCAACCCCACCCGCTGGGGGACCCAGTACACCGATAAACTCATCTTT. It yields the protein CALGANPTRWGTQYTDKLIF.

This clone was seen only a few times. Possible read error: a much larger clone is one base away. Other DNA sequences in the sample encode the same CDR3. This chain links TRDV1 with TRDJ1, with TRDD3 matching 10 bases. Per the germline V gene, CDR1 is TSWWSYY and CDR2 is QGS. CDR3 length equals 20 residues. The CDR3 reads CALGESKVWGIKMYTDKLIF. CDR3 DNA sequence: TGTGCTCTTGGGGAAAGTAAGGTCTGGGGGATAAAAATGTACACTGATAAACTCATCTTT.

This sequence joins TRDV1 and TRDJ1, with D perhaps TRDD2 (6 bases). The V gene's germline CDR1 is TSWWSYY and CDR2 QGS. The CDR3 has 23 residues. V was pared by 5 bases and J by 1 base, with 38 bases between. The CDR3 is CALGHSLLLLHHRSSMRTDKLIF. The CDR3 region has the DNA TGTGCTCTTGGGCATAGCTTATTACTCCTACACCACAGGAGTAGTATGCGCACCGATAAACTCATCTTT.

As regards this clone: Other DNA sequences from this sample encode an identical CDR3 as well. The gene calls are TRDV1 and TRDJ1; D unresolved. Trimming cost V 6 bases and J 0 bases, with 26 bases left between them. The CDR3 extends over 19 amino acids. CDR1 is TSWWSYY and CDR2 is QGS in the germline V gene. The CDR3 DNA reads TGTGCTCTTGGATCCTCCCACTCCCTAGGGTCCCCGTACACCGATAAACTCATCTTT. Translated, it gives CALGSSHSLGSPYTDKLIF.

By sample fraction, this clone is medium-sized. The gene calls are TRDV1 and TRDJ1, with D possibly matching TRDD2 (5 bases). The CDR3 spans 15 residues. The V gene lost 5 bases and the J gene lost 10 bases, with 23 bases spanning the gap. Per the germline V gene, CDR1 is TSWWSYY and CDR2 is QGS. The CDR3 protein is CALGTRPSRGARLIF. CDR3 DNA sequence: TGTGCTCTTGGGACTCGGCCTTCTCGAGGAGCTAGACTCATCTTT.

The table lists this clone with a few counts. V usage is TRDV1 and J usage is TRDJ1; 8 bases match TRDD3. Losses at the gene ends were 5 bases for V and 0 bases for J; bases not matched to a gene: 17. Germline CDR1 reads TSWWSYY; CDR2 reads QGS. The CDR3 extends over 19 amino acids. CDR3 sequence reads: CALGSFSTGGLVYTDKLIF. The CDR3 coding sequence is TGTGCTCTTGGGAGTTTTAGTACTGGGGGCCTAGTCTACACCGATAAACTCATCTTT.

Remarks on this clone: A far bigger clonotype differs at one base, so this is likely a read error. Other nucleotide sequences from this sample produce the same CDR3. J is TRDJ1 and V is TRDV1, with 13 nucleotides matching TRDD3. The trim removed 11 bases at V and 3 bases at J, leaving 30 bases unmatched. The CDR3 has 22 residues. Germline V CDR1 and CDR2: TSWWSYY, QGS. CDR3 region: CAIAFLPRYWGIRPGVADKLIF. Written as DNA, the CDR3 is TGTGCTATCGCCTTCCTACCCCGATACTGGGGGATACGCCCGGGGGTCGCCGATAAACTCATCTTT.

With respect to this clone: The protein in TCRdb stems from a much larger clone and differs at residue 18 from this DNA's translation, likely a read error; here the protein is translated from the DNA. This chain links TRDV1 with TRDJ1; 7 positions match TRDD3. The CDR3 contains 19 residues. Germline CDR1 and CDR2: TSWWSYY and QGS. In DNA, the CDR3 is TGTGCTCTTGGGGCCCACCGCCCTCGCTGGGATACTCACACCGATAAACTCACCTTT. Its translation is CALGAHRPRWDTHTDKLTF.

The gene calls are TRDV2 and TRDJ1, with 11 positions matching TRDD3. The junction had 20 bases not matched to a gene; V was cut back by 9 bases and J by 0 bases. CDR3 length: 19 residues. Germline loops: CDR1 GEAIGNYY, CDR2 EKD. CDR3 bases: TGTGCCACCACTTATGCCTTACTGGGGGATATAGCGTACACCGATAAACTCATCTTT. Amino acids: CATTYALLGDIAYTDKLIF.

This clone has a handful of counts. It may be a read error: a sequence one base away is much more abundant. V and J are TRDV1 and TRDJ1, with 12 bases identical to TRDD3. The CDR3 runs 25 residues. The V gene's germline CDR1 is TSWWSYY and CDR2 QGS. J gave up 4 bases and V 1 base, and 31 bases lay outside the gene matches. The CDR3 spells CALGEPHQERRGTGGYRGWGDKLIF. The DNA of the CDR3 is TGTGCTCTTGGGGAACCGCACCAGGAGAGGAGAGGTACTGGGGGATACAGGGGATGGGGCGATAAACTCATCTTT.

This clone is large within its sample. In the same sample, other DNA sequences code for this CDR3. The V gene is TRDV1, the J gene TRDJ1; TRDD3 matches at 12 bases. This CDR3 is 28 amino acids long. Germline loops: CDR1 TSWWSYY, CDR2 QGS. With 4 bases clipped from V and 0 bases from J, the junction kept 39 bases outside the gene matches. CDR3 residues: CALGGPLPSSRLGTGGYLTWSYTDKLIF. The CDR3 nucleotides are TGTGCTCTTGGGGGACCTCTGCCTTCCTCCAGGTTGGGTACTGGGGGATACCTTACGTGGTCGTACACCGATAAACTCATCTTT.

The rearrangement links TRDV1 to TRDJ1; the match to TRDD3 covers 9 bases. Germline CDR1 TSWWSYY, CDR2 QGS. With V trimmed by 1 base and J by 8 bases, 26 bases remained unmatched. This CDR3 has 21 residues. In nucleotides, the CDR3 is TGTGCTCTTGGGGAACGAGGTGGGGGATATCCTAAGTTAAAGTTGGAAGGGAAACTCATCTTT. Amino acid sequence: CALGERGGGYPKLKLEGKLIF.

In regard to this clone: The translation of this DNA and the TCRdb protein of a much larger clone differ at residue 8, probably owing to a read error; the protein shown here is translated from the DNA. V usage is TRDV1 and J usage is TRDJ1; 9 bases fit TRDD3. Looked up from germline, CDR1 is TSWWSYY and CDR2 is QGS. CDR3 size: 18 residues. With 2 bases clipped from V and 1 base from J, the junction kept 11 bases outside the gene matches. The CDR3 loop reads CALGERRTGGRFTDKLIF. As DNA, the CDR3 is TGTGCTCTTGGGGAAAGGCGGACTGGGGGACGCTTCACCGATAAACTCATCTTT.

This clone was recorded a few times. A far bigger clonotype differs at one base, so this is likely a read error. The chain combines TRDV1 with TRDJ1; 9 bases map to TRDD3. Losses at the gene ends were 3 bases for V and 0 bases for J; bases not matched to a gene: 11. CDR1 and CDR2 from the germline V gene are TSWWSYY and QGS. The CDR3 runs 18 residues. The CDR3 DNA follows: TGTGCTCTTGGGGACCCGAGTACTGGGGGACCGTACACCGATAAACTCATCTTT. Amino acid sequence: CALGDPSTGGPYTDKLIF.

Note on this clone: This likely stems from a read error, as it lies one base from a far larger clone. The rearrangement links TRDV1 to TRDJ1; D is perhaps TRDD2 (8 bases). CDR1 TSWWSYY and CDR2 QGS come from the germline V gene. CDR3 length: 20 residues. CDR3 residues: CAPGGSDFLRMGLSTDKLIF. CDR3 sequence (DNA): TGTGCTCCTGGGGGTTCAGACTTCCTACGGATGGGTCTAAGCACCGATAAACTCATCTTT.

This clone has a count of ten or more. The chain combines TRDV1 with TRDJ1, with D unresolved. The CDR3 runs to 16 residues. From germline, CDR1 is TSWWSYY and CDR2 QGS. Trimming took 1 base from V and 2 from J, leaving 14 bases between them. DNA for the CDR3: TGTGCTCTTGGGGAACCCAGAGCCCACGTAACCGATAAACTCATCTTT. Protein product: CALGEPRAHVTDKLIF.

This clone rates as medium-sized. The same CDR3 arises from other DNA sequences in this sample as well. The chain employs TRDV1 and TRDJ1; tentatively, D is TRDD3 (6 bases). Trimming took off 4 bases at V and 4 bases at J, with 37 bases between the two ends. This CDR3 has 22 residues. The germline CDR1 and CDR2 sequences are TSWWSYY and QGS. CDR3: CALGARPGQGATGYRRNDKLIF. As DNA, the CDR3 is TGTGCTCTTGGGGCACGCCCAGGGCAGGGTGCTACTGGGTACCGACGGAACGATAAACTCATCTTT.

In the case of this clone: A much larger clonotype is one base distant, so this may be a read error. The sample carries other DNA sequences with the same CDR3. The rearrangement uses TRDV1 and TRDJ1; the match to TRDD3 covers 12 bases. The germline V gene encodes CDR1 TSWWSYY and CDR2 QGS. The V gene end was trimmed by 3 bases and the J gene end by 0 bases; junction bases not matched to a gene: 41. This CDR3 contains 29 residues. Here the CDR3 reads CALGELRFQTGGYKDGLSYRRKYTDKLIF. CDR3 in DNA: TGTGCTCTTGGGGAGCTCCGATTCCAGACTGGGGGATACAAAGACGGACTGAGTTATCGGAGGAAGTACACCGATAAACTCATCTTT.

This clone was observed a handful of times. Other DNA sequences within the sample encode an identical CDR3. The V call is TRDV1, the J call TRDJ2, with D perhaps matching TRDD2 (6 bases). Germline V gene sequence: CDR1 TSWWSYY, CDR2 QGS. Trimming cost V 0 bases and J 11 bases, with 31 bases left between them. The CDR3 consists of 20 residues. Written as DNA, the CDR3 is TGTGCTCTTGGGGAACTATCAGGGTTTCCCTTCCCGGGTACCCCGCCCCAACTCTTCTTT. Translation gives CALGELSGFPFPGTPPQLFF.

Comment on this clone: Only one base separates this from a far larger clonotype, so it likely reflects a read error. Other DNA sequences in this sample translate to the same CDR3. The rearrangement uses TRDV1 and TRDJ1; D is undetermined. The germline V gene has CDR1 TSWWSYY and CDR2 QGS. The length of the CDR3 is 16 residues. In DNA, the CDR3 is TGTGCTCTTGGGGAACTAGCCCCCGACTACACCGACAAACTCATCTTT. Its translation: CALGELAPDYTDKLIF.

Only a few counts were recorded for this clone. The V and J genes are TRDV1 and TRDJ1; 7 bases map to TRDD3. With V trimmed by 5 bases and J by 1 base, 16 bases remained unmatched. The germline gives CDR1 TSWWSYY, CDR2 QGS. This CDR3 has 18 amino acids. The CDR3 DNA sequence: TGTGCTCTTGGGCCTCAGCTACTTAGGATACGCGGCACCGATAAACTCATCTTT. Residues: CALGPQLLRIRGTDKLIF.

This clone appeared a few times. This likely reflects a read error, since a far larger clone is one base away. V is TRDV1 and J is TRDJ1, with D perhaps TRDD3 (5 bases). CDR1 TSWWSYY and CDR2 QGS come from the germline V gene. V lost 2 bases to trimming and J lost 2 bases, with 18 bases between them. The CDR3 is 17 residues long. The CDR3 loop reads CALGERRQAGGTDKLIF. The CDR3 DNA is TGTGCTCTTGGGGAAAGGCGGCAGGCCGGGGGTACCGATAAACTCATCTTT.